The clone carrying this T cell receptor beta chain has ten or more counts. Its cognate antigen is unknown. This sample is drawn from a study of response to subunit inactivated influenza vaccine. Overall study findings and caveats: Each seasonal influenza vaccination, the authors suggested, recruits few new T cells.

One entry per CDR3 protein results from TCRdb running MiXCR on the RT-PCR reads. Of about 240,000 distinct CDR3 sequences listed, approximately 12% are singletons. Sample: non-naive T cells sorted from PBMCs, taken approximately 15 days before vaccination. This clonotype was sampled from a man aged 50-59 years who received an inactivated influenza vaccine.

The CDR3 DNA reads as TGTGCCAGCAGCCAAGATCCCAGCGGGGGGTTTGAGACCCAGTACTTC. This sequence encodes CASSQDPSGGFETQYF. This chain links TRBV4-2 with TRBJ2-5, with 9 bases lining up with TRBD2. V gave up 0 bases and J gave up 5 bases; unmatched junction bases: 7. Germline V CDR1 and CDR2: LGHNA, YNFKEQ. CDR3 length: 16 residues.